The rows below give T cell receptor beta chains drawn from one sample of a study of CXCR3-negative and CXCR3-positive naive CD8 T cells. TCRdb re-called the 5' RACE reads; every CDR3 protein appears as one record, without DNA. In all, the sample yields approximately 20,000 distinct CDR3 sequences. The sequenced material came from memory CD8+ T cells from blood. The receptors originated from a human donor in good health. Some clones in this sample may be carry-over from other donors' samples. Both conserved end residues are part of each CDR3. Clone sizes are given selectively: once, few, many, or a class where the clone is expanded.

j_gene | abundance | v_gene | CDR3aa
TRBJ2-7 | NA | TRBV3-1 | CASSHIHGGDKPYEQYF
TRBJ2-5 | NA | TRBV3-1 | CASSPRSAGQETQYF
TRBJ2-2 | NA | TRBV5-1 | CASSSTVLNTGELFF
TRBJ1-1 | NA | TRBV6-2/TRBV6-3 | CASKDTGENTEAFF
TRBJ2-1 | NA | TRBV4-3 | CASSQEPHRGGPGEQFF
TRBJ2-5 | NA | TRBV20-1 | CSASSGGAQETQYF
TRBJ2-7 | NA | TRBV7-9 | CASSFPFVAGAYEQYF
TRBJ2-7 | NA | TRBV5-1 | CASSLYGGNSYEQYF
TRBJ2-7 | NA | TRBV28 | CASSVGGAPTEQYF
TRBJ2-7 | medium-sized | TRBV7-8 | CASSYGQNYEQYF
TRBJ2-1 | NA | TRBV6-2/TRBV6-3 | CASSYSYAGGNEQFF
TRBJ2-7 | NA | TRBV6-2/TRBV6-3 | CASSWWTGGYEQYF
TRBJ1-1 | NA | TRBV7-9 | CASSLLPNWGTEAFF
TRBJ2-3 | NA | TRBV29-1 | CSVDGSRATDTQYF
TRBJ2-7 | NA | TRBV29-1 | CSATGDVGEQYF
TRBJ2-5 | NA | TRBV7-6 | CASSEQETQYF